This TCR beta chain was identified during a study of T cell clonotyping in hematopoietic cell transplantation. Whole-study findings and limits: Graft donor and pretransplant recipient Inverse Simpson Index values predicted broader posttransplant TCR diversity. Pathologically expanded recipient clonotypes increased progressively from day 30 to day 180 as diversity fell. At the given depth, recipient repertoires were over 97% de novo clonotypes.

As concerns this clone: The antigen is undetermined.

Some clones are missing from TCRdb's copy, which holds only in-frame ones; the method was immunoSEQ multiplex PCR. The sample holds about 16,000 clones, 60% to 75% seen once. Germline CDR1 is MRHNA and CDR2 is SNTAGT. Trimming cost V 0 bases and J 2 bases, with 14 bases left between them. The CDR3 contains 16 residues. Sequenced sample: peripheral blood mononuclear cells. The chain links TRBV6-4 to TRBJ2-7, with D tentatively TRBD2 (5 bases). This receptor was obtained from an older woman in good health. Some clones in this sample may be carry-over from other donors' samples. The CDR3: CASSDSELGPTYEQYF. The DNA for the CDR3 is TGTGCCAGCAGTGACTCGGAACTAGGACCGACCTACGAGCAGTACTTC.